A selection of T cell receptor beta chains follows, all from one sample in a study of cytomegalovirus exposure and HLA in healthy donors. The table came from immunoSEQ multiplex PCR; TCRdb's copy has only in-frame clones and leaves some out. The sample carries some 170,000 clones, roughly 76% recorded once. The material sequenced was PBMCs. The receptors were gathered from a young woman in good health and CMV-seropositive. The CDR3 runs from the conserved cysteine through the conserved F or W. Each record gives: clone size, D gene, J gene, V gene, CDR3 DNA, CDR3 protein. The D gene is left open where the match is weak. For some rows the clone size is stated as once, few or many, or as a class when expanded; others skip it.

>.|TRBD2|TRBJ2-7|TRBV7-2
TGTGCCAGCAGCCAACGAGTGGGCGCGGGGGGCCGGGGCGAGCAGTACTTC
CASSQRVGAGGRGEQYF
>.|TRBD1|TRBJ2-5|TRBV6-1
TGTGCCAGCAGTGTTGGGCTGACAGGGGCCCAAGAGACCCAGTACTTC
CASSVGLTGAQETQYF
>few|TRBD1|TRBJ1-1|TRBV5-4
TGTGCCAGCAGCTTGGCGACAGGGGTCATCGCTGAAGCTTTCTTT
CASSLATGVIAEAFF
>few|.|TRBJ2-5|TRBV5-6
TGTGCCAGCACGTTTCAGGACCAAGAGACCCAGTACTTC
CASTFQDQETQYF
>.|TRBD1|TRBJ2-7|TRBV5-8
TGTGCCAGCAGCTTGACAGGGGGGATCTCCTACGAGCAGTACTTC
CASSLTGGISYEQYF
>.|.|TRBJ2-7|TRBV7-9
TGTGCCAGCAGCCCAAATCACTACGAGCAGTACTTC
CASSPNHYEQYF
>.|.|TRBJ1-1|TRBV5-1
TGCGCCAGCAGCTTGGCCCTTTCGGGGGGGCCCGAATCTGAAGCTTTCTTT
CASSLALSGGPESEAFF
>few|TRBD1|TRBJ1-6|TRBV27
TGTGCCAGCAGTTTCTTTCAGGGGGACGTGCTCCACTTT
CASSFFQGDVLHF
>.|TRBD1|TRBJ2-7|TRBV19
TGTGCCAGCTCCCGCGTCGGGACAGGGTCGTACGAGCAGTACTTC
CASSRVGTGSYEQYF
>few|TRBD1|TRBJ1-6|TRBV2
TGTGCCAGCTTCCCGGGACAGGGAAGCTCACCCCTCCACTTT
CASFPGQGSSPLHF
>few|.|TRBJ2-7|TRBV4-3
TGCGCCAGCAGCCCGGAGACAGGCTGGGACGAGCAGTACTTC
CASSPETGWDEQYF
>.|TRBD2|TRBJ2-3|TRBV18
TGTGCCAGCTCGACGGGGGGGCCCAGCACAGATACGCAGTATTTT
CASSTGGPSTDTQYF
>few|.|TRBJ2-1|TRBV4-1
TGCGCCAGCAGCCAAGATCAGGGAAACAATGAGCAGTTCTTC
CASSQDQGNNEQFF
>.|.|TRBJ1-6|TRBV10-3
TGTGCCACCCAACAGGATACACCGTACTACTATAATTCACCCCTCCACTTT
CATQQDTPYYYNSPLHF
>.|TRBD2|TRBJ2-2|TRBV13
TGTGCCACCACGGGACTAGCGTTCCCCGGGGAGCTGTTTTTT
CATTGLAFPGELFF
>.|.|TRBJ2-5|TRBV5-4
TGTGCCAGCAGCTTGGGACATCCTGGGGAGACCCAGTACTTC
CASSLGHPGETQYF
>.|TRBD1|TRBJ1-2|TRBV4-1
TGCGCCAGCAGCCAAGCCGGGACAGGGTATGGCTACACCTTC
CASSQAGTGYGYTF